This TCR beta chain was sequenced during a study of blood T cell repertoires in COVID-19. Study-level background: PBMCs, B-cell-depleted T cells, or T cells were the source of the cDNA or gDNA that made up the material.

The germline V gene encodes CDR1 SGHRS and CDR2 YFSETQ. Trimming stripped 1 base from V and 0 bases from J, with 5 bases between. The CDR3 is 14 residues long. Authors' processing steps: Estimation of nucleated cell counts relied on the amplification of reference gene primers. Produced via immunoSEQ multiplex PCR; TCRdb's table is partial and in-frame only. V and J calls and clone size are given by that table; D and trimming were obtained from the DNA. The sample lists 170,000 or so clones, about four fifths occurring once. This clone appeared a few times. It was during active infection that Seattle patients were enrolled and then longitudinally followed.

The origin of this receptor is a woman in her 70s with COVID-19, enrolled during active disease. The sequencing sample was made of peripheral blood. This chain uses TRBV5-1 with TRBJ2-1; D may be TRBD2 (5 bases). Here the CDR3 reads CASSLSGSYNEQFF. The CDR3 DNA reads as TGCGCCAGCAGCTTGAGCGGCTCCTACAATGAGCAGTTCTTC.